This T cell receptor beta chain was captured in a study of cytomegalovirus exposure and HLA in healthy donors. This CDR3 comprises 14 residues. Germline CDR1 reads SGHTA; CDR2 reads FQGNSA. V lost 6 bases to trimming and J lost 7 bases; unmatched junction nucleotides: 6. The study ran its PCR with 60 Vbeta and 13 Jbeta primers. TCRdb's copy holds only in-frame clones and misses some; the assay was immunoSEQ multiplex PCR. This table has 110,000 or so clones, about 12% appearing once. The chain uses TRBV7-2 and TRBJ2-1; 10 bases match TRBD2. The clonotype was recovered from a man aged 35 to 55 in good health and CMV-seropositive. The sample consisted of PBMCs. The CDR3 loop reads CASSEREGLNEQFF. CDR3 in DNA: TGTGCCAGCAGTGAGCGGGAGGGCCTAAATGAGCAGTTCTTC.